The rows below give T cell receptor beta chains drawn from one sample of a study of PD-1 blockade in classical Hodgkin lymphoma. Measured with immunoSEQ multiplex PCR; TCRdb has only the in-frame clones, and not every one. The profile covers thousands of clones, with 70% to 80% appearing a single time and 6% to 7.5% taken by the ten largest. Here the sequenced sample was CD4+ T cells from blood, taken at baseline. These receptors were collected from a human donor with classical Hodgkin lymphoma. Each CDR3 is given with its conserved first and last residue.

j_call v_call cdr3_length cdr3_aa
TRBJ2-1 TRBV19 16 CASSERRDRGYNEQFF
TRBJ1-2 TRBV6-5 14 CASRRQMTNYGYTF
TRBJ2-3 TRBV10-3 15 CAISEEGLDTDTQYF
TRBJ1-3 TRBV10-3 15 CAISAVGPSGNTIYF
TRBJ1-1 TRBV10-3 13 CAISDSGKTEAFF
TRBJ2-1 TRBV4-2 15 CASSQDRVSYNEQFF
TRBJ1-2 TRBV5-1 16 CASSLVETGFNYGYTF
TRBJ2-1 TRBV18 16 CASSRGGGISRNEQFF
TRBJ1-2 TRBV5-1 14 CASSSGQPNYGYTF
TRBJ1-4 TRBV7-9 14 CASSLGQGGEKLFF
TRBJ2-7 TRBV6-1 13 CASNRHSSYEQYF
TRBJ2-2 TRBV4-3 16 CASSQGHGLNTGELFF
TRBJ2-2 TRBV7-6 16 CASSPRQGADTGELFF
TRBJ2-3 TRBV5-4 16 CASSPRARGGTDTQYF
TRBJ2-1 TRBV7-2 15 CASRLDRGRYNEQFF
TRBJ1-5 TRBV4-2 15 CASSPTGVSNQPQHF
TRBJ2-5 TRBV7-2 13 CASRSGVRETQYF
TRBJ2-2 TRBV18 16 CASSPQGARVTGELFF
TRBJ2-1 TRBV28 12 CASSLNLNEQFF
TRBJ1-2 TRBV28 13 CASSLVINYGYTF
TRBJ2-4 TRBV27 14 CASSSGLAKNIQYF
TRBJ2-3 TRBV9 16 CASSVGGGGVSDTQYF
TRBJ1-1 TRBV2 13 CASTTGLNTEAFF
TRBJ1-4 TRBV6-1 13 CASSDGFGEKLFF
TRBJ1-2 TRBV30 13 CAWSVNSWVGYTF
TRBJ2-1 TRBV7-2 15 CASSSSRTTNNEQFF
TRBJ1-5 TRBV2 13 CASSRGLGQPQHF
TRBJ1-1 TRBV5-6 18 CASSGNRDIGALNTEAFF
TRBJ1-1 TRBV12-5 14 CASGLGTVTTEAFF
TRBJ2-5 TRBV4-2 14 CASSQDYQRETQYF
TRBJ2-7 TRBV29-1 13 CSVAERRDYEQYF
TRBJ1-3 TRBV4-1 17 CASSQGRGGRSGNTIYF
TRBJ1-4 TRBV7-2 15 CASSQSTGGARKLFF
TRBJ1-2 TRBV18 14 CASSGQAPNYGYTF
TRBJ2-1 TRBV5-1 15 CASTLAGSSYNEQFF
TRBJ1-2 TRBV5-4 14 CASSPLDTLYGYTF
TRBJ1-4 TRBV5-1 17 CASSSDRGLLENEKLFF
TRBJ2-7 TRBV5-4 14 CASSLRQGVHEQYF
TRBJ1-1 TRBV5-5 17 CASSFDNGRRGNTEAFF
TRBJ2-5 TRBV9 15 CASSYGGGTQETQYF
TRBJ2-1 TRBV7-9 16 CASSSRGLGSYNEQFF
TRBJ2-1 TRBV4-2 14 CASSQGRGDNEQFF
TRBJ2-7 TRBV7-9 14 CASSLKGSSYEQYF
TRBJ2-1 TRBV7-2 14 CASSLSTSVGEQFF
TRBJ2-2 TRBV7-3 15 CASSLVGPDTGELFF
TRBJ2-1 TRBV25-1 14 CASGTSGTFNEQFF
TRBJ2-7 TRBV6-5 14 CASSYGQSTYEQYF
TRBJ2-1 TRBV5-1 15 CASSLEGQGYNEQFF
TRBJ1-5 TRBV30 14 CAWSVTASNQPQHF
TRBJ1-1 TRBV7-2 15 CASSPQGQGLTEAFF
TRBJ1-2 TRBV5-1 14 CASSLGAGNYGYTF
TRBJ1-1 TRBV27 14 CASSFRRMNTEAFF
TRBJ1-2 TRBV27 15 CASSLRDRGRYGYTF
TRBJ2-1 TRBV11-3 13 CASSFVDKSEQFF
TRBJ2-1 TRBV7-9 12 CASSERGNEQFF
TRBJ1-2 TRBV7-2 11 CASSPSYGYTF
TRBJ1-1 TRBV10-3 13 CAISGTGVTEAFF
TRBJ1-4 TRBV19 14 CASSGKGATEKLFF
TRBJ2-3 TRBV5-4 16 CASSLGGLAGGSTQYF